This T cell receptor (beta chain) was captured by sequencing in a study of tumor-infiltrating lymphocytes in localized non-small cell lung cancer. Broader study findings: Tumor T-cell fraction was not associated with recurrence-free survival.

V was cut by 3 bases and J by 1 base, with 12 bases left in between. Germline V gives CDR1 GTSNPN, CDR2 SVGIG (reference sequence). This CDR3 contains 14 residues. Concerning this clone: Its antigen is not known.

This table comes from immunoSEQ multiplex PCR, and its TCRdb copy is limited to in-frame clones, with some not included. The sample records roughly 12,000 clones, about 66% being singletons. This rearrangement joins TRBV30 to TRBJ1-1, with D uncertain. This TCR came from a human donor with non-small cell lung cancer. Sequenced input: lung tumor tissue. Written as DNA, the CDR3 is TGTGCCTGGAGCCACCTGACACCGAACACTGAAGCTTTCTTT. It specifies CAWSHLTPNTEAFF.